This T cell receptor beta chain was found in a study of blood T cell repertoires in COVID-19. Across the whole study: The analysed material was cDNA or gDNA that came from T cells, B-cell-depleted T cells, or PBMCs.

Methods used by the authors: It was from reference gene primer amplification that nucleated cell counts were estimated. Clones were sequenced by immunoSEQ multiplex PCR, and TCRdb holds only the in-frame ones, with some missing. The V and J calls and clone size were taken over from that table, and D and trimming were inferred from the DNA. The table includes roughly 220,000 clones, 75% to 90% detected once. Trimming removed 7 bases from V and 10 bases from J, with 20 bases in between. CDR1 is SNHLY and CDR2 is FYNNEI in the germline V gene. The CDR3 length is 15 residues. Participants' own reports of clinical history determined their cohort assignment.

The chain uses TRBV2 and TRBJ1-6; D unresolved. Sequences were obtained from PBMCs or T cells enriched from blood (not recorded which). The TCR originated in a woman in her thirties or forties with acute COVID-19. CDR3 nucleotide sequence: TGTGCCAGCACCCGGAAGTTTTTAGGAGACTCACCCCTCCACTTT. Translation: CASTRKFLGDSPLHF. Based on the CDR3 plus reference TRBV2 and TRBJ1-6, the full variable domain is EPEVTQTPSHQVTQMGQEVILRCVPISNHLYFYWYRQILGQKVEFLVSFYNNEISEKSEIFDDQFSVERPDGSNFTLKIRSTKLEDSAMYFCASTRKFLGDSPLHFGNGTRLTVT.